The entry below gives a single T cell receptor beta chain sequence along with its context. The antigen is not known. These data are taken from a study of T cell repertoires in ileal Crohn's disease. Study-level background: Biopsies of the neoterminal ileum at postoperative colonoscopy form M6 samples. General study points: Clonal expansions were more frequent in active smokers than non-smokers at surgery.

Described time point: neoterminal ileum biopsy at postoperative endoscopy, about 6 months after surgery. Per sample, about 480 nanograms of biopsy DNA were TCRB immunosequenced. Clones were sequenced by immunoSEQ multiplex PCR, and TCRdb holds only the in-frame ones, with some missing. The data contain roughly 60,000 clones, 85% to 90% of them seen just once; the ten biggest clones take up roughly 1.9%. Germline V gene sequence: CDR1 MDHEN, CDR2 SYDVKM. Germline trimming cut 3 bases from V and 4 bases from J; bases unmatched to any gene: 4. The CDR3 runs to 14 residues. This receptor was obtained from an adult with Crohn's disease. V is TRBV28 and J is TRBJ1-2; 8 bases are a match to TRBD1. Sequenced: ileal tissue. CDR3 nucleotide sequence: TGTGCCAGCAGTTTCCAGGACAGGGCCTATGGCTACACCTTC. Protein: CASSFQDRAYGYTF.